This T cell receptor beta chain was identified during a study of molecular identifiers for immune sequencing clone quantification. Study information: RNA, taken in replicates from 20,000 or 100,000 naive CD8 cells, was split five ways, with four sequenced.

With respect to this clonotype: What it recognizes is unknown. Mismatch with germline at one junction end may stem from a read error.

Sorting isolated naive CD8 T cells as CD8+CD4-CCR7+CD45RA+ events. Previously described methods and listed TCR primers produced bulk TCR libraries. TCRdb processed the PCR reads anew with MiXCR; each CDR3 protein has one entry. This table holds about half a million distinct CDR3 sequences, under 30% found once. Study-level findings and limits: Highly expanded clone sizes could be underestimated by identical TCR molecules sharing a barcode.

The germline CDR1 and CDR2 sequences are MNHEY and SVGEGT. The CDR3 length is 14 residues. The chain employs TRBV6-2 or TRBV6-3 and TRBJ2-1, with 13 positions matching TRBD2. This clonotype originated in a human donor in good health. Some libraries in this study had Jurkat cell RNA spiked in. Sequencing used naive CD8+ T cells from blood, with Jurkat cell RNA spiked in. The subset is: FACS-sorted CD8+CD4-CCR7+CD45RA+ naive T cells. The CDR3 protein is CVSSGTSGINEQFF. The CDR3 nucleotides read TGTGTCAGCAGCGGGACTAGCGGGATCAATGAGCAGTTCTTC.